This TCR beta chain was retrieved from a study of T cells in women clearing cervical HPV infection. Broader study findings: Repertoire richness, not evenness, was significantly elevated in CIN3+ cases versus controls. T-cell numbers per sample were unknown and may explain richness differences.

Of note for this clone: Its antigen is undetermined. The read stops 3 residues short of the end of the CDR3; the missing end is completed from the germline J gene.

Trimming took 5 bases from V and 0 from J; bases not matched to a gene: 5. The CDR3 is made up of 15 amino acids. Germline assignment: CDR1 SEHNR and CDR2 FQNEAQ (reference sequence). All donors had a single incident cervical HPV16 infection, not prevalent. Using immunoSEQ multiplex PCR, the repertoire was profiled, and TCRdb retains in-frame clones only, with some absent. The repertoire table contains about 14,000 clones. The chain combines TRBV7-9 with TRBJ1-2; 8 bases match TRBD1. The sequence derives from a woman between 18 and 69 years old with a cervical HPV16 infection that either progressed to CIN3+ or cleared (not recorded which). Sequenced material: blood buffy coat. The CDR3 bases that were read are TGTGCCAGCAGCGCCTCAGGGGGCTCTAACTATGGC. Amino acids: CASSASGGSNYG. The CDR3, in full, reads CASSASGGSNYGYTF.